The 6 T cell receptor beta chains below come from one sample, sequenced in a study of beta chain features in type 1 diabetes. Study observations and caveats: TCRB CDR3s from Type 1 diabetes patients were moderately but significantly shorter in all four CD4+ subsets.

These receptors are not linked to any known antigen. The whole isolated RNA underwent reverse transcription, so sequencing captured expressed TCRB transcripts. Assay used: immunoSEQ multiplex PCR; TCRdb lists only in-frame clones, some missing. The sample lists under 400,000 clones; 10% to 15% were seen once. The sample was naive CD4+ T cells from blood. These receptors all come from a woman aged 18-29 years with type 1 diabetes.

J is TRBJ2-7 and V is TRBV11-1, with 8 bases that match TRBD2. Looked up from germline, CDR1 is SGHAT and CDR2 is FQDESV (reference sequence). Germline trimming cut 2 bases from V and 7 bases from J; bases unmatched to any gene: 10. CDR3 length: 15 amino acids. The CDR3 nucleotides read TGTGCCAGCAGCTTAAGCGGGACTAGTGGATGGGAGCAGTACTTC. This translates into CASSLSGTSGWEQYF.

This chain connects TRBV21-1 to TRBJ2-1; TRBD1 is taken as the D call from the table, unchecked against the DNA. TRBV21-1 is assigned pseudogene status. The CDR3 has 13 amino acids. The CDR3 loop reads CRPRGDTYNEQFF. The DNA of the CDR3 is TGTAGACCTAGAGGGGACACCTACAATGAGCAGTTCTTC.

The rearrangement uses TRBV11-2 and TRBJ1-5; TRBD1 agrees at 7 bases. Germline V CDR1 and CDR2: SGHAT, FQNNGV. Germline trimming cut 3 bases from V and 3 bases from J; bases unmatched to any gene: 2. CDR3 size: 14 residues. The CDR3 region has the DNA TGTGCCAGCAGCTTGGACAGGCTCAATCAGCCCCAGCATTTT. Residues: CASSLDRLNQPQHF.

The chain carries TRBV30 and TRBJ2-5; no clear D. Germline V CDR1 and CDR2: GTSNPN, SVGIG (reference sequence). V lost 3 bases and J 5 bases, leaving 10 bases between the germline ends. The CDR3 covers 12 residues. The DNA for the CDR3 is TGTGCCTGGAGCCTGAACGGGGAGACCCAGTACTTC. Encoded protein: CAWSLNGETQYF.

This clone was recorded a few times. The CDR3 sequence is CASSLEARGNGYTF. The CDR3 nucleotides read TGTGCCAGCAGCTTAGAAGCCAGGGGGAACGGCTACACCTTC. V and J are TRBV7-9 and TRBJ1-2; 7 positions match TRBD1. Germline CDR1 SEHNR, CDR2 FQNEAQ (reference sequence). V lost 1 base and J lost 8; bases outside the gene matches: 7. This CDR3 has 14 amino acids.

The V gene is TRBV14, the J gene TRBJ2-5, with 7 bases matching TRBD1. V dropped 4 bases and J dropped 2; count of bases not matched to a gene: 10. In germline, CDR1 is SGHDN, CDR2 FVKESK. The length of the CDR3 is 16 residues. The CDR3 DNA reads as TGTGCCAGCAGCCGGAACAGAGGGACAGTGCAAGAGACCCAGTACTTC. Its translation: CASSRNRGTVQETQYF.